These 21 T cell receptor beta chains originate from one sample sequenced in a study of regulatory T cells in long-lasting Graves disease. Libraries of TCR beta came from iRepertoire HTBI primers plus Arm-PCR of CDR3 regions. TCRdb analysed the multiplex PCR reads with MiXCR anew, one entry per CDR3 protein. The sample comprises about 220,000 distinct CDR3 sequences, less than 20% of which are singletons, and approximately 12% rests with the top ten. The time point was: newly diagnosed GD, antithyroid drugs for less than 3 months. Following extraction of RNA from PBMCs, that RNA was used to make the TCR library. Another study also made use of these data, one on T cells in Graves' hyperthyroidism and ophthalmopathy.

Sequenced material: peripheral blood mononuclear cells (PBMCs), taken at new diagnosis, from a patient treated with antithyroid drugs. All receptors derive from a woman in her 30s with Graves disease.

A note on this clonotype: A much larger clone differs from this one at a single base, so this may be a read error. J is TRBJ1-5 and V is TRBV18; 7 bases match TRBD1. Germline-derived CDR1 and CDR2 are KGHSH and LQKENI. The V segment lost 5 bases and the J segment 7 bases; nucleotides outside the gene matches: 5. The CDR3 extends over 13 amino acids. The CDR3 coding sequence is TGTGCCAGCTCAACGCCACAGGGGCAGCCCCAGCATTTT. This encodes CASSTPQGQPQHF. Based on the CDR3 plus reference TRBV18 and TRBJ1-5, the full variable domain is NAGVMQNPRHLVRRRGQEARLRCSPMKGHSHVYWYRQLPEEGLKFMVYLQKENIIDESGMPKERFSAEFPKEGPSILRIQQVVRGDSAAYFCASSTPQGQPQHFGDGTRLSIL.

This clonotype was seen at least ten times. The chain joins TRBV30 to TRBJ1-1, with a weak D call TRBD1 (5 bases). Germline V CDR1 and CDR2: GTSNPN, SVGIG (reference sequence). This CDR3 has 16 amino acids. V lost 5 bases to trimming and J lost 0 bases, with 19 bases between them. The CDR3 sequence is CAWALWGSSMNTEAFF. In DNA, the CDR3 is TGTGCCTGGGCCCTTTGGGGGAGCTCTATGAACACTGAAGCTTTCTTT.

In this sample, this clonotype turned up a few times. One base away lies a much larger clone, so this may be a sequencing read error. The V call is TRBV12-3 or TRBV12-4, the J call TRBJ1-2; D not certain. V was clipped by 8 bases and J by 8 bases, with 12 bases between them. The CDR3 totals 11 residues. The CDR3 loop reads CASLERDGYTF. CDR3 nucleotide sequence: TGTGCCAGCCTCGAAAGAGACGGCTACACCTTC.

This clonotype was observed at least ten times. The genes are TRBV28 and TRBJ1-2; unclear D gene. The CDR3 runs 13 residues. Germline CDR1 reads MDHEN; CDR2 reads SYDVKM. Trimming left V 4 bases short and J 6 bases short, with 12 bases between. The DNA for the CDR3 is TGTGCCAGCAGTTGGCAGGTTGGGGATGGCTACACCTTC. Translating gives CASSWQVGDGYTF.

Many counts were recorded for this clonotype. The CDR3 protein is CASSLATGGRELFF. CDR3 sequence (DNA): TGTGCCAGCAGCTTGGCGACAGGGGGCCGGGAGCTGTTTTTT. The J gene is TRBJ2-2, the V gene TRBV7-3; 10 positions match TRBD1. Trimming removed 3 bases from V and 9 bases from J; junction bases left unmatched: 4. The CDR3 covers 14 residues. Germline V CDR1 and CDR2: SGHTA, FQGTGA.

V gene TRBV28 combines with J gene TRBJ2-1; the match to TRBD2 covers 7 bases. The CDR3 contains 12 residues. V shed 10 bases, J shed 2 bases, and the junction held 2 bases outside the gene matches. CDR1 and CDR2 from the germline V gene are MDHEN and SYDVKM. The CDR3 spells CANREAYNEQFF. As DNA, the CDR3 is TGTGCCAACCGGGAGGCCTACAATGAGCAGTTCTTC.

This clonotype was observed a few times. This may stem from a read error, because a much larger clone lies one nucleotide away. The CDR3 DNA reads as TGTGCCAGCCGGGGGGGGCAGAGCACTGAAGCTTTCTTT. It yields the protein CASRGGQSTEAFF. The chain couples TRBV10-3 to TRBJ1-1; the D gene is possibly TRBD1 (6 bases). The germline V gene encodes CDR1 ENHRY and CDR2 SYGVKD. The CDR3 runs to 13 residues. V lost 10 bases, J lost 4 bases, and 16 bases lay in between.

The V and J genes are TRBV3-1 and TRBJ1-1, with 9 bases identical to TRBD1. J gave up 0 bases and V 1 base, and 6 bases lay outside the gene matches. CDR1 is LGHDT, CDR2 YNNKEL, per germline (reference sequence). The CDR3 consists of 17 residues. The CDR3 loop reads CASSQVNRGPVNTEAFF. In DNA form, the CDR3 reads TGTGCCAGCAGCCAAGTTAACAGGGGGCCGGTGAACACTGAAGCTTTCTTT. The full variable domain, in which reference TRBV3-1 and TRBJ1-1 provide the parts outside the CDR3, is DTAVSQTPKYLVTQMGNDKSIKCEQNLGHDTMYWYKQDSKKFLKIMFSYNNKELIINETVPNRFSPKSPDKAHLNLHINSLELGDSAVYFCASSQVNRGPVNTEAFFGQGTRLTVV.

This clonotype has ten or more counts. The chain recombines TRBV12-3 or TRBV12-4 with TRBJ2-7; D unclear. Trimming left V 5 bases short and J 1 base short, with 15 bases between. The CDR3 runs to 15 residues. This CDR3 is CASSQRPVRSYEQYF. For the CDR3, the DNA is TGTGCCAGCAGTCAACGACCGGTGCGATCCTACGAGCAGTACTTC.

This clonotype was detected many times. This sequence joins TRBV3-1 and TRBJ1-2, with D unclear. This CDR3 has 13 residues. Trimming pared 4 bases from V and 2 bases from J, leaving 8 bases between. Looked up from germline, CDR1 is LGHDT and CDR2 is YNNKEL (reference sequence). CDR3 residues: CASSPSLNYGYTF. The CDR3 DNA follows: TGTGCCAGCAGCCCCTCATTGAACTATGGCTACACCTTC. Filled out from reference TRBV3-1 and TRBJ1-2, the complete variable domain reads DTAVSQTPKYLVTQMGNDKSIKCEQNLGHDTMYWYKQDSKKFLKIMFSYNNKELIINETVPNRFSPKSPDKAHLNLHINSLELGDSAVYFCASSPSLNYGYTFGSGTRLTVV.

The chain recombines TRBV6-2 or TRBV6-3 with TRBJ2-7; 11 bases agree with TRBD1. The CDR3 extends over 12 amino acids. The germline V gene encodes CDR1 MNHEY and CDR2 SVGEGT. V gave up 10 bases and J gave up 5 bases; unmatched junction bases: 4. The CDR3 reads CATGTGGNEQYF. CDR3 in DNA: TGTGCCACCGGGACAGGGGGAAACGAGCAGTACTTC.

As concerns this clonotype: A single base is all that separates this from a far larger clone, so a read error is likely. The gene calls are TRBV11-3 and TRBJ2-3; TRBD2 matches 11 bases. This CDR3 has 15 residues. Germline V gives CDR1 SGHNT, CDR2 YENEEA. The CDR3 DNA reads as TGTGCCGGCAGCTTTAGCGGGAGGGCCCCAGATACGCAGTATTTT. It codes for CAGSFSGRAPDTQYF.

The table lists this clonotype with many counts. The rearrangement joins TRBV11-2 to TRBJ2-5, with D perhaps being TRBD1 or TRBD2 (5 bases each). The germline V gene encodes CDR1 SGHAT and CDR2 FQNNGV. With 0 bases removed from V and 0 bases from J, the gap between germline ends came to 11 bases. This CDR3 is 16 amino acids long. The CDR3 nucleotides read TGTGCCAGCAGCTTAGATGGCAGGGAGTACCAAGAGACCCAGTACTTC. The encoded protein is CASSLDGREYQETQYF.

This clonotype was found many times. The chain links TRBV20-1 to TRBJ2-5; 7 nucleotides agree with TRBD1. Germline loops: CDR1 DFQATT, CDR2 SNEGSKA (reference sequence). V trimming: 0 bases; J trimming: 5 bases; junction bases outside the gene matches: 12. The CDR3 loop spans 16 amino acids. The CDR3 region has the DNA TGCAGTGCTAGAGACCCCTCTGAGGGGGCGAGCGAGACCCAGTACTTC. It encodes CSARDPSEGASETQYF.

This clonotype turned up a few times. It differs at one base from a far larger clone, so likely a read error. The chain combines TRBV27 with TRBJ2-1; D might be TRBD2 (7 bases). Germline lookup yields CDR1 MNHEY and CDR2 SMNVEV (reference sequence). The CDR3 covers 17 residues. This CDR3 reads CASSLSGGSRRGNEQLF. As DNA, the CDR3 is TGTGCCAGCAGTTTATCGGGCGGGAGTCGCAGGGGCAATGAGCAGCTCTTC.

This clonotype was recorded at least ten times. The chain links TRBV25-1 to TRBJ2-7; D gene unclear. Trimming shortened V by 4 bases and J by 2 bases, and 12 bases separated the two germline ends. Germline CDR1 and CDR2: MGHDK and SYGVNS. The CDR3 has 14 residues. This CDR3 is CASSGQKPTYEQYF. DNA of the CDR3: TGTGCCAGCAGTGGACAAAAGCCAACCTACGAGCAGTACTTC.

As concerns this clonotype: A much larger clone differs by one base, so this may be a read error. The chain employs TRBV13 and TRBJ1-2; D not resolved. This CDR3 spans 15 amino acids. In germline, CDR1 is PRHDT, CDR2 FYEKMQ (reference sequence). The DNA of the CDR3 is TGTGCCAGCAGCAAAGCGGGCAAAACCAACTATGGCCACACCTTC. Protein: CASSKAGKTNYGHTF.

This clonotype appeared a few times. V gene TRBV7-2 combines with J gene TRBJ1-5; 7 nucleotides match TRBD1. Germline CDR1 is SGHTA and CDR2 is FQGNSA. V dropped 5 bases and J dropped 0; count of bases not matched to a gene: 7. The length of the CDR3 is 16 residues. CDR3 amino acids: CASSPRDSPSNQPQHF. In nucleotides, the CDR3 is TGTGCCAGCAGCCCGAGGGACAGTCCTAGCAATCAGCCCCAGCATTTT.

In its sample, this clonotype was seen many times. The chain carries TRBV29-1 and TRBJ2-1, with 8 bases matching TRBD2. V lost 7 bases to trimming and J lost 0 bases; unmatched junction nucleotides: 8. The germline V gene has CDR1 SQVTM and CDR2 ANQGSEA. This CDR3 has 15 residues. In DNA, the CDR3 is TGCAGCGACAGCGGGAGACCCAGCTCCTACAATGAGCAGTTCTTC. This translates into CSDSGRPSSYNEQFF.

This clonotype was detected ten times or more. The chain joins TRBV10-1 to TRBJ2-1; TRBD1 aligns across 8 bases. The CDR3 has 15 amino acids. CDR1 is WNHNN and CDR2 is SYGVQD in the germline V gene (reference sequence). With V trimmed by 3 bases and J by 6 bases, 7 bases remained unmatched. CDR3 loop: CASSEGQGARNEQFF. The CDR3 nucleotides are TGCGCCAGCAGTGAAGGCCAGGGGGCGCGCAATGAGCAGTTCTTC.

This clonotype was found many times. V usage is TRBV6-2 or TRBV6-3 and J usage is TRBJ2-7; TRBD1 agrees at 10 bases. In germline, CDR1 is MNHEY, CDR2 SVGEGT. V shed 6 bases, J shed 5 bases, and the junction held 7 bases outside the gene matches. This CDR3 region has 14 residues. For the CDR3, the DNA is TGTGCCAGCAGCCAACGACAGGGGGCCGACGAGCAGTACTTC. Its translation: CASSQRQGADEQYF.